The T cell receptor (beta chain) described here comes from a study of OX40 agonist ivuxolimab in advanced cancers. The wider study: Six ivuxolimab dose levels, 0.01 to 10 mg/kg, were given intravenously every 2 weeks.

J lost 7 bases, V lost 5 bases, and 11 bases had no gene match. This CDR3 region has 15 residues. Germline V CDR1 and CDR2: MNHEY, SMNVEV (reference sequence). Autoimmune disease history or systemic immunosuppression disqualified patients. Generated by immunoSEQ multiplex PCR, the TCRdb table keeps only in-frame clones and is missing some. Of 77,000 or so clones listed, roughly 91% are singletons. The sequencing used CD4+ or CD8+ T cells sorted from blood, collected in a trial of the OX40 agonist ivuxolimab. This sequence joins TRBV27 and TRBJ2-1, with 7 bases lining up with TRBD2. The sequence was obtained from an adult with an advanced solid tumor such as melanoma, head and neck, liver or kidney cancer. CDR3 DNA sequence: TGTGCCAGCAGTCCTAGGAGGCGGGGGTATAATGAGCAGTTCTTC. It is translated as CASSPRRRGYNEQFF.